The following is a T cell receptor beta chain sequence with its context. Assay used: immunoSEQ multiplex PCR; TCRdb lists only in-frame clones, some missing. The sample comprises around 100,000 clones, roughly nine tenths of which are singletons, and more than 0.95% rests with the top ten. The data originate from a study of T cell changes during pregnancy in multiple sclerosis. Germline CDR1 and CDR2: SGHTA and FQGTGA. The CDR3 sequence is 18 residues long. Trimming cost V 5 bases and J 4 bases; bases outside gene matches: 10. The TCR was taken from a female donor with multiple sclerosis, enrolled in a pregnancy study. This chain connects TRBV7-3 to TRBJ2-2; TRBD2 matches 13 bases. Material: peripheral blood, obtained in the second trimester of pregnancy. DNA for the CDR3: TGTGCCAGCAGCCCCAGGGGCGGACTAGCGGGGGCCACCGGGGAGCTGTTTTTT. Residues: CASSPRGGLAGATGELFF.